This TCR beta chain was identified during a study of blood T cell repertoires in COVID-19. The repertoire was sequenced with immunoSEQ multiplex PCR; TCRdb's copy has only in-frame clones and lacks some. The data contain some 400,000 clones, approximately 89% of them seen just once; the ten biggest clones take up over 2%. V shed 4 bases and J shed 0 bases, with 13 bases lying between them. Germline assignment: CDR1 SEHNR and CDR2 FQNEAQ (reference sequence). The CDR3 has 16 residues. The chain couples TRBV7-9 to TRBJ2-1; TRBD2 is a possible D gene (5 bases). Sequenced input: peripheral blood. The receptor was derived from a woman aged 55-69 years with COVID-19, enrolled during active disease. The CDR3 loop is CASSSQADYSYNEQFF. The CDR3 DNA sequence: TGTGCCAGCAGCTCACAAGCGGATTACTCCTACAATGAGCAGTTCTTC.